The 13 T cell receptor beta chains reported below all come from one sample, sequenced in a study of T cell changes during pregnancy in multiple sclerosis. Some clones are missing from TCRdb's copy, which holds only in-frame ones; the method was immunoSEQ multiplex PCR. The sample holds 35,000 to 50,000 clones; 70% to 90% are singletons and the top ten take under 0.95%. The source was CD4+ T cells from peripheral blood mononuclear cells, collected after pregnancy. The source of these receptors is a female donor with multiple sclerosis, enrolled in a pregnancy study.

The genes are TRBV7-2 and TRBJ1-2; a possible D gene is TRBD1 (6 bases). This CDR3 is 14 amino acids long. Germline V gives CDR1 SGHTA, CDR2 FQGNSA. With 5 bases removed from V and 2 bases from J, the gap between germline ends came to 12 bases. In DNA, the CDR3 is TGTGCCAGCAGCCTCCTTGACAGGAACTATGGCTACACCTTC. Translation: CASSLLDRNYGYTF.

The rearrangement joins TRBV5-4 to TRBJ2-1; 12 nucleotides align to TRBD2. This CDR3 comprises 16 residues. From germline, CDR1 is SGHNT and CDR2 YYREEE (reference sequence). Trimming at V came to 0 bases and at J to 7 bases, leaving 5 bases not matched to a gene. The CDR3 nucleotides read TGTGCCAGCAGCTTGGCCGCTAGCGGGGGGGCGAATGAGCAGTTCTTC. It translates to CASSLAASGGANEQFF.

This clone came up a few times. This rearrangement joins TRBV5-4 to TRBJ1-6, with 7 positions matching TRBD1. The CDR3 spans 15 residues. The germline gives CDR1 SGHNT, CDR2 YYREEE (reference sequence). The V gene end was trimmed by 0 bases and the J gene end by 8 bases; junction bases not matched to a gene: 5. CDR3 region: CASSLEGGRYSPLHF. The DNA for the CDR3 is TGTGCCAGCAGCTTGGAAGGGGGCAGGTATTCACCCCTCCACTTT.

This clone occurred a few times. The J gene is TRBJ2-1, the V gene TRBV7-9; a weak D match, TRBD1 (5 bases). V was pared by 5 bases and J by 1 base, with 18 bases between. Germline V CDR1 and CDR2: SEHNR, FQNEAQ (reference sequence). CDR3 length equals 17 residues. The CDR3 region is CASSPPLRRASYNEQFF. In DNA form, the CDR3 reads TGTGCCAGCAGCCCCCCACTACGCAGGGCTTCCTACAATGAGCAGTTCTTC. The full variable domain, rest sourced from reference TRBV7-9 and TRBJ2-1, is DTGVSQNPRHKITKRGQNVTFRCDPISEHNRLYWYRQTLGQGPEFLTYFQNEAQLEKSRLLSDRFSAERPKGSFSTLEIQRTEQGDSAMYLCASSPPLRRASYNEQFFGPGTRLTVL.

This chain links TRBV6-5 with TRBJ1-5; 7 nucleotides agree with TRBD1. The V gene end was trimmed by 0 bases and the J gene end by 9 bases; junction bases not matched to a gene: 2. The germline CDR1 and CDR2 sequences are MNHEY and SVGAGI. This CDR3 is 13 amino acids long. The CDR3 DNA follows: TGTGCCAGCAGTTACTCGACAGGGACGCCCCAGCATTTT. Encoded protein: CASSYSTGTPQHF.

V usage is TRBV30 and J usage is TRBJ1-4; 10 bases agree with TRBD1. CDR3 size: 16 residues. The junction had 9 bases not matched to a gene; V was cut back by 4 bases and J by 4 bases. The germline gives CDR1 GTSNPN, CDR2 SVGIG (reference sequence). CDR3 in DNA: TGTGCCTGGATGCCGGGACAGGGGTCTATTAATGAAAAACTGTTTTTT. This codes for CAWMPGQGSINEKLFF.

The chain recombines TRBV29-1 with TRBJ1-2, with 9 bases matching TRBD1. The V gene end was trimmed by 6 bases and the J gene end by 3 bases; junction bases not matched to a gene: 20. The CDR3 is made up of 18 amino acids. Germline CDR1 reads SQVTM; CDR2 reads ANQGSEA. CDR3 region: CSVRSSLTGTGIYYGYTF. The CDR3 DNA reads TGCAGCGTCCGGTCCTCCCTCACAGGGACAGGGATTTACTATGGCTACACCTTC.

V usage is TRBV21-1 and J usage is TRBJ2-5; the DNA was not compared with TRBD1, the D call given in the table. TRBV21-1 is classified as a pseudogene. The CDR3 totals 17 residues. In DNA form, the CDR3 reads TGTGCCAGCAGCAAAGCCGGAGGACAGGGTGACCAAGAGACCCAGTACTTC. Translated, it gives CASSKAGGQGDQETQYF.

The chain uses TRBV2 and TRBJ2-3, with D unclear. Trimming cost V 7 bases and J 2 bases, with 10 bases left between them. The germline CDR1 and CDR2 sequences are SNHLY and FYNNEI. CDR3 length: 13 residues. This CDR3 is CASTSDLTDTQYF. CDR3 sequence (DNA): TGTGCCAGCACCAGCGATCTCACAGATACGCAGTATTTT.

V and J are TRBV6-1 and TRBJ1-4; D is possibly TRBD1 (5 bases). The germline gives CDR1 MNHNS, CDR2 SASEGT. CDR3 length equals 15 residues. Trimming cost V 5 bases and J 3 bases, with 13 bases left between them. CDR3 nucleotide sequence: TGTGCCAGCAGTCACGCAGGGCGCCCTAATGAAAAACTGTTTTTT. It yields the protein CASSHAGRPNEKLFF.

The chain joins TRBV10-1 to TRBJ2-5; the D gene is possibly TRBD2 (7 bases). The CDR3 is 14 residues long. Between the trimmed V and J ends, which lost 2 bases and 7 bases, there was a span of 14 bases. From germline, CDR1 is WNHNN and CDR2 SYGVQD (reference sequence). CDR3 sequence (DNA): TGCGCCAGCAGTGAGCGGGGGGCCGCAGGGACCCAGTACTTC. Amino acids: CASSERGAAGTQYF.

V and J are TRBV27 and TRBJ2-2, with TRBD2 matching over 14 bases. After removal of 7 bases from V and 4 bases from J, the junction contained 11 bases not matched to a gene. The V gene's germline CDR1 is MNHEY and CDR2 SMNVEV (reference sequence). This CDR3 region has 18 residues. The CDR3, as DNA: TGTGCCAGCACCAATCGGGGACTAGCGGGGGTTTCCACCGGGGAGCTGTTTTTT. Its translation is CASTNRGLAGVSTGELFF.

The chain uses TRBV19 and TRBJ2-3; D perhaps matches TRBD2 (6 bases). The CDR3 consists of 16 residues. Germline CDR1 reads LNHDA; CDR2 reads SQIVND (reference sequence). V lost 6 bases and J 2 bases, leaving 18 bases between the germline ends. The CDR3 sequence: CASSPRGRPATDTQYF. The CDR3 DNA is TGTGCCAGTAGCCCGCGGGGCAGGCCGGCCACAGATACGCAGTATTTT.